Listed here are 17 T cell receptor beta chains from one sample, sequenced in a study of cytomegalovirus exposure and HLA in healthy donors. The PCR ran on 60 Vbeta and 13 Jbeta primers. Measured with immunoSEQ multiplex PCR; TCRdb has only the in-frame clones, and not every one. The sample lists 100,000 to 150,000 clones, less than 85% occurring once. Input material: PBMCs. The receptors were gathered from a man aged 18-30 years in good health and CMV-seropositive.

This chain joins TRBV15 and TRBJ1-4; D remains unclear. CDR1 is LNHNV, CDR2 YYDKDF, per germline (reference sequence). This CDR3 is 13 amino acids long. The ends were cut back, 8 bases at V and 4 bases at J, with 11 bases in the middle. The CDR3 bases are TGTGCCACCGCGGGGTACTTTAATGAAAAACTGTTTTTT. This encodes CATAGYFNEKLFF.

This clone occurred once. The chain's CDR3 is CASSHPPGSGNTIYF. The CDR3 coding sequence is TGTGCCAGTAGTCACCCCCCAGGGTCTGGAAACACCATATATTTT. The J gene is TRBJ1-3, the V gene TRBV19; possibly TRBD1 for D (5 bases). Per germline, CDR1 LNHDA and CDR2 SQIVND (reference sequence). The CDR3 sequence is 15 residues long. V lost 5 bases and J lost 1, with 12 bases in between. The full variable domain, its missing parts supplied by reference TRBV19 and TRBJ1-3, is DGGITQSPKYLFRKEGQNVTLSCEQNLNHDAMYWYRQDPGQGLRLIYYSQIVNDFQKGDIAEGYSVSREKKESFPLTVTSAQKNPTAFYLCASSHPPGSGNTIYFGEGSWLTVV.

The chain carries TRBV5-1 and TRBJ1-1, with a possible D match to TRBD1 (6 bases). The CDR3 covers 15 residues. V lost 0 bases and J lost 0, with 9 bases in between. Germline CDR1 is SGHRS and CDR2 is YFSETQ. CDR3 nucleotide sequence: TGCGCCAGCAGCTTGGCCGACAGGTTGAACACTGAAGCTTTCTTT. Protein: CASSLADRLNTEAFF.

The CDR3 sequence is CASSAAGDLRLNTEAFF. The CDR3 DNA reads TGTGCCAGCAGTGCGGCGGGGGACTTGAGGTTGAACACTGAAGCTTTCTTT. This rearrangement joins TRBV2 to TRBJ1-1; weak D call: TRBD1 (5 bases). The CDR3 has 17 amino acids. Trimming pared 4 bases from V and 0 bases from J, leaving 18 bases between. CDR1 SNHLY and CDR2 FYNNEI come from the germline V gene.

This clone was seen just once. J is TRBJ2-7 and V is TRBV28; no firm D call. V lost 3 bases to trimming and J lost 0 bases, with 9 bases between them. The CDR3 has 14 amino acids. Germline V gene lookup returns CDR1 MDHEN and CDR2 SYDVKM. This CDR3 reads CASSFDADSYEQYF. The CDR3 DNA reads TGTGCCAGCAGTTTCGATGCAGACTCCTACGAGCAGTACTTC.

The chain uses TRBV14 and TRBJ1-2; D may be TRBD1 (6 bases). This CDR3 comprises 15 residues. Germline V gene data show CDR1 as SGHDN and CDR2 as FVKESK. The V and J ends lost 2 bases and 9 bases respectively, with 19 bases between them. The CDR3 DNA reads as TGTGCCAGCAGCCAACCAGGGACACTTCCCGGTAGCTACACCTTC. Amino acid sequence: CASSQPGTLPGSYTF.

The rearrangement uses TRBV19 and TRBJ2-5, with D possibly TRBD2 on 6 matching bases. The tail of the sequence fits TRBJ2-7 better, so the J call may be wrong. The germline V gene has CDR1 LNHDA and CDR2 SQIVND (reference sequence). This CDR3 is built from 12 residues. The CDR3 nucleotides are TGTGCCACCGACCGAGGAGCGGGCGAGCAGTACTTC. This codes for CATDRGAGEQYF.

The CDR3 reads CASSQDLLAGVETQYF. The CDR3, as DNA: TGCGCCAGCAGCCAAGATCTCCTAGCGGGGGTAGAGACCCAGTACTTC. The rearrangement joins TRBV4-1 to TRBJ2-5; 10 nucleotides agree with TRBD2. The CDR3 extends over 16 amino acids. CDR1 and CDR2 from the germline V gene are MGHRA and YSYEKL. Germline trimming cut 0 bases from V and 4 bases from J; bases unmatched to any gene: 5.

The chain is built from TRBV2 and TRBJ2-3; maybe TRBD1 (5 bases). The CDR3 is 14 residues long. Per the germline V gene, CDR1 is SNHLY and CDR2 is FYNNEI. Trimming took off 7 bases at V and 4 bases at J, with 15 bases between the two ends. The DNA of the CDR3 is TGTGCCAGCAACGCAGGGTGGAGAGCAGATACGCAGTATTTT. As protein: CASNAGWRADTQYF.

The rearrangement uses TRBV7-8 and TRBJ1-2; the match to TRBD1 covers 7 bases. With 2 bases clipped from V and 4 bases from J, the junction kept 7 bases outside the gene matches. CDR3 length: 15 amino acids. Looked up from germline, CDR1 is SGHVS and CDR2 is FQNEAQ. CDR3 in DNA: TGTGCCAGCAGCTTAAGTGGGCAGGGGGTCTATGGCTACACCTTC. Residues: CASSLSGQGVYGYTF.

The J gene is TRBJ2-1, the V gene TRBV28, with a tentative D call TRBD2 (6 bases). This CDR3 comprises 17 residues. The germline V gene has CDR1 MDHEN and CDR2 SYDVKM. V gave up 3 bases and J gave up 0 bases, with 15 bases separating them. CDR3 sequence reads: CASSFSPRGNSYNEQFF. CDR3 DNA: TGTGCCAGCAGTTTTAGTCCTCGGGGGAACTCCTACAATGAGCAGTTCTTC.

The chain joins TRBV14 to TRBJ2-3; 12 nucleotides line up with TRBD2. The trim removed 4 bases at V and 3 bases at J, leaving 14 bases unmatched. The CDR3 loop spans 19 amino acids. Germline V gene sequence: CDR1 SGHDN, CDR2 FVKESK. The CDR3 region has the DNA TGTGCCAGCAGCCCAGGACTAGCGGGGAGTTCGTGGAGTACAGATACGCAGTATTTT. Protein: CASSPGLAGSSWSTDTQYF.

This clone appeared a single time. The chain couples TRBV19 to TRBJ1-1, with TRBD1 as a possible D gene (6 bases). There are 12 residues in the CDR3. V dropped 7 bases and J dropped 4 bases, with 10 bases sitting between them. Germline values: CDR1 LNHDA, CDR2 SQIVND (reference sequence). The CDR3 loop is CASTRTATEAFF. CDR3 sequence (DNA): TGTGCCAGTACCCGGACAGCCACTGAAGCTTTCTTT. The whole variable domain, filled in from reference TRBV19 and TRBJ1-1, reads DGGITQSPKYLFRKEGQNVTLSCEQNLNHDAMYWYRQDPGQGLRLIYYSQIVNDFQKGDIAEGYSVSREKKESFPLTVTSAQKNPTAFYLCASTRTATEAFFGQGTRLTVV.

The rearrangement links TRBV5-1 to TRBJ1-5; D remains unclear. The CDR3 sequence is 13 residues long. The germline V gene has CDR1 SGHRS and CDR2 YFSETQ. The V end lost 4 bases, the J end lost 0 bases, and 5 bases lay between the germline ends. CDR3: CASSVYSNQPQHF. CDR3 nucleotides: TGCGCCAGCAGCGTTTATAGCAATCAGCCCCAGCATTTT.

V usage is TRBV29-1 and J usage is TRBJ1-2, with no clear D. Germline V gene lookup returns CDR1 SQVTM and CDR2 ANQGSEA. Trimming removed 5 bases from V and 2 bases from J, with 15 bases in between. The CDR3 is made up of 14 amino acids. The CDR3 sequence is CSVTNPRGNYGYTF. In DNA form, the CDR3 reads TGCAGCGTTACAAACCCCCGCGGGAACTATGGCTACACCTTC.

This sequence joins TRBV6-5 and TRBJ2-1, with TRBD2 matching over 13 bases. The CDR3 has 14 amino acids. Germline V gene lookup returns CDR1 MNHEY and CDR2 SVGAGI. Trimming at V came to 7 bases and at J to 10 bases, leaving 7 bases not matched to a gene. CDR3 sequence reads: CASIPLAGGDEQFF. CDR3 nucleotide sequence: TGTGCCAGCATCCCACTAGCGGGGGGGGACGAGCAGTTCTTC.

The gene calls are TRBV10-3 and TRBJ2-3, with 8 positions matching TRBD2. Trimming removed 5 bases from V and 2 bases from J; junction bases left unmatched: 6. CDR3 length equals 15 residues. Germline V gene sequence: CDR1 ENHRY, CDR2 SYGVKD. The CDR3: CAISHSGAPTDTQYF. The CDR3 nucleotides are TGTGCCATCAGTCATAGCGGGGCCCCCACAGATACGCAGTATTTT.